One sample yielded the 25 T cell receptor beta chains listed below, sequenced in a study of Ad26.COV2.S vaccination and SARS-CoV-2 variants. Using immunoSEQ multiplex PCR, the repertoire was profiled, and TCRdb retains in-frame clones only, with some absent. The top ten hold over 1.3% of the sample, which has fewer than 900,000 clones, around 90% seen once. Treatment meaning: 15 to 20 received Ad26.COV2.S at low or high dose, single or two shots; roughly five received placebo; per-sample allocation not given. Samples were taken on day 63 after the first vaccine or placebo injection. The sample here was peripheral blood, taken in a trial of Ad26.COV2.S vaccine versus placebo. All receptors come from a person between 18 and 59 years old who received the Ad26.COV2.S COVID-19 vaccine or a placebo.

The chain links TRBV30 to TRBJ2-2, with D possibly being TRBD2 (6 bases). The CDR3 contains 16 residues. Trimming pared 4 bases from V and 2 bases from J, leaving 17 bases between. From germline, CDR1 is GTSNPN and CDR2 SVGIG (reference sequence). The CDR3 sequence: CAWKHRGTRNTGELFF. The CDR3 coding sequence is TGTGCCTGGAAACACCGCGGGACTCGCAACACCGGGGAGCTGTTTTTT.

This chain uses TRBV6-5 with TRBJ2-1; D unresolved. Germline values: CDR1 MNHEY, CDR2 SVGAGI. The CDR3 loop spans 15 amino acids. The germline V and J ends were trimmed by 4 bases and 0 bases, with 10 bases remaining between them. This CDR3 is CASSFDWSSYNEQFF. The CDR3 DNA reads TGTGCCAGCAGTTTTGACTGGAGCTCCTACAATGAGCAGTTCTTC.

This clone was counted a single time. CDR3 bases: TGTGCCATCAGTGTTGAAGGGGGCTACGAGCAGTACTTC. Amino acid sequence: CAISVEGGYEQYF. This rearrangement joins TRBV10-3 to TRBJ2-7, with D perhaps TRBD1 (6 bases). The V gene lost 4 bases and the J gene lost 3 bases, with 10 bases spanning the gap. This CDR3 region has 13 residues. Germline V CDR1 and CDR2: ENHRY, SYGVKD.

The chain couples TRBV7-3 to TRBJ2-1; 8 positions match TRBD1. Trimming cost V 4 bases and J 0 bases; bases outside gene matches: 14. Germline V lookup: CDR1 SGHTA, CDR2 FQGTGA. The CDR3 sequence is 19 residues long. CDR3 sequence (DNA): TGTGCCAGCAGCTCGAAAGGACAGGGTACCGGGGGCTCCTACAATGAGCAGTTCTTC. It translates to CASSSKGQGTGGSYNEQFF.

This sequence joins TRBV12-3 or TRBV12-4 and TRBJ2-3; no firm D call. The CDR3 consists of 9 residues. CDR3 sequence: CAKRDTQYF. CDR3 DNA: TGTGCAAAAAGGGATACGCAGTATTTT.

The V and J genes are TRBV5-1 and TRBJ2-3; 7 nucleotides line up with TRBD2. Germline V gives CDR1 SGHRS, CDR2 YFSETQ. This CDR3 spans 14 amino acids. V shed 4 bases and J 1 base; nucleotides not matched to a gene: 3. Written as DNA, the CDR3 is TGCGCCAGCAGCCCCCGGGGGGGCACAGATACGCAGTATTTT. Its translation: CASSPRGGTDTQYF.

The J gene is TRBJ1-1, the V gene TRBV5-1; D is unclear. The CDR3 runs to 15 residues. V was trimmed by 4 bases and J by 3 bases, leaving 16 bases between them. Germline CDR1 SGHRS, CDR2 YFSETQ. The CDR3 loop is CASSPVGGRDTEAFF. CDR3 sequence (DNA): TGCGCCAGCAGCCCGGTTGGAGGGCGGGACACTGAAGCTTTCTTT.

This chain connects TRBV5-1 to TRBJ1-2; 7 bases map to TRBD1. The CDR3 is made up of 14 amino acids. Losses at the gene ends were 4 bases for V and 6 bases for J; bases not matched to a gene: 9. The germline gives CDR1 SGHRS, CDR2 YFSETQ. This chain's CDR3 is CASSQDITGDGYTF. Written as DNA, the CDR3 is TGCGCCAGCAGCCAAGATATTACAGGGGATGGCTACACCTTC. The full variable domain, with the rest looked up from reference TRBV5-1 and TRBJ1-2, is KAGVTQTPRYLIKTRGQQVTLSCSPISGHRSVSWYQQTPGQGLQFLFEYFSETQRNKGNFPGRFSGRQFSNSRSEMNVSTLELGDSALYLCASSQDITGDGYTFGSGTRLTVV.

The chain's CDR3 is CASSVVSSGATDTQYF. The DNA of the CDR3 is TGTGCCAGCAGCGTAGTGTCGAGCGGGGCCACAGATACGCAGTATTTT. The rearrangement links TRBV9 to TRBJ2-3; 7 nucleotides agree with TRBD2. Trimming cost V 0 bases and J 2 bases; bases outside gene matches: 6. CDR1 is SGDLS and CDR2 is YYNGEE in the germline V gene. The CDR3 sequence is 16 residues long.

A note on this clone: Different DNA sequences within this sample yield the same CDR3. This chain connects TRBV7-2 to TRBJ2-3; TRBD1 aligns across 8 bases. Germline trimming cut 4 bases from V and 4 bases from J; bases unmatched to any gene: 7. Germline CDR1 is SGHTA and CDR2 is FQGNSA. This CDR3 has 15 residues. In DNA form, the CDR3 reads TGTGCCAGCAGCTCCGGACAGGGACGGGCAGATACGCAGTATTTT. Its protein product is CASSSGQGRADTQYF.

V gene TRBV6-2 or TRBV6-3 combines with J gene TRBJ1-5; possibly TRBD1 for D (5 bases). V gave up 6 bases and J gave up 0 bases, with 18 bases separating them. The CDR3 runs to 17 residues. The germline V gene encodes CDR1 MNHEY and CDR2 SVGEGT. The CDR3 here is CASRPGTASYSNQPQHF. In DNA form, the CDR3 reads TGTGCCAGCAGACCTGGGACGGCTTCGTATAGCAATCAGCCCCAGCATTTT.

The gene calls are TRBV6-5 and TRBJ1-2, with TRBD1 matching 7 bases. The CDR3 sequence is 14 residues long. Germline CDR1 and CDR2: MNHEY and SVGAGI. V was clipped by 8 bases and J by 6 bases; unmatched bases: 12. CDR3: CASHYSDRDHGYTF. The CDR3 region has the DNA TGTGCCAGCCACTATAGTGACAGGGACCATGGCTACACCTTC.

The chain carries TRBV7-2 and TRBJ2-3; D not resolved. Deletions cut 2 bases from V and 4 bases from J, with 7 bases between. CDR3 length: 13 residues. CDR1 is SGHTA and CDR2 is FQGNSA in the germline V gene. CDR3 DNA: TGTGCCAGCAGCTTAATGGCGTCAGATACGCAGTATTTT. This encodes CASSLMASDTQYF.

The V and J genes are TRBV6-5 and TRBJ2-7; a possible D gene is TRBD2 (5 bases). The length of the CDR3 is 13 residues. CDR1 is MNHEY, CDR2 SVGAGI, per germline. With 3 bases removed from V and 2 bases from J, the gap between germline ends came to 8 bases. For the CDR3, the DNA is TGTGCCAGCAGTTATGGGGAGACCTACGAGCAGTACTTC. Its protein product is CASSYGETYEQYF.

This clone was found a few times. This chain links TRBV10-2 with TRBJ1-1; D unresolved. Germline V CDR1 and CDR2: WSHSY, SAAADI. Deletions cut 6 bases from V and 7 bases from J, with 15 bases between. This CDR3 is 13 amino acids long. DNA of the CDR3: TGCGCCAGCAGCAAGTCAACGGCCCGTGAAGCTTTCTTT. Encoded protein: CASSKSTAREAFF.

The rearrangement links TRBV10-2 to TRBJ2-1; weak D call: TRBD1 (6 bases). This CDR3 spans 13 amino acids. CDR1 is WSHSY and CDR2 is SAAADI in the germline V gene. Deletions cut 6 bases from V and 4 bases from J, with 10 bases between. The CDR3 sequence: CASRPTGYNEQFF. CDR3 nucleotides: TGCGCCAGCAGGCCGACAGGTTACAATGAGCAGTTCTTC.

The CDR3 sequence is CASSRLAPSTDTQYF. The CDR3 bases are TGTGCCAGCAGTAGACTAGCCCCGAGCACAGATACGCAGTATTTT. This rearrangement joins TRBV6-5 to TRBJ2-3; TRBD2 agrees at 7 bases. The germline V gene has CDR1 MNHEY and CDR2 SVGAGI. The V and J ends lost 5 bases and 0 bases, in that order; junction bases with no gene match: 5. The CDR3 length is 15 residues.

The rearrangement links TRBV10-3 to TRBJ2-2; D remains ambiguous. From germline, CDR1 is ENHRY and CDR2 SYGVKD. Trimming took off 3 bases at V and 4 bases at J, with 3 bases between the two ends. This CDR3 region has 12 residues. The chain's CDR3 is CAISELTGELFF. CDR3 bases: TGTGCCATCAGTGAACTCACCGGGGAGCTGTTTTTT.

V gene TRBV3-1 (or the pseudogene TRBV3-2) combines with J gene TRBJ2-1; weak D call: TRBD2 (5 bases). This CDR3 is built from 14 residues. Germline-derived CDR1 and CDR2 are LGHDT and YNNKEL (reference sequence). V was cut by 0 bases and J by 11 bases, with 14 bases left in between. The CDR3 reads CASSQESDSAQQFF. As DNA, the CDR3 is TGTGCCAGCAGCCAAGAGTCGGATAGCGCCCAGCAGTTCTTC.

The chain carries TRBV30 and TRBJ1-1; D is unclear. The CDR3 is made up of 11 amino acids. Trimming pared 4 bases from V and 4 bases from J, leaving 7 bases between. In germline, CDR1 is GTSNPN, CDR2 SVGIG (reference sequence). This CDR3 reads CAWTWGTEAFF. The DNA for the CDR3 is TGTGCCTGGACCTGGGGCACTGAAGCTTTCTTT.

The gene calls are TRBV24-1 and TRBJ2-2, with 12 bases lining up with TRBD2. Germline trimming cut 4 bases from V and 7 bases from J; bases unmatched to any gene: 6. CDR1 and CDR2 (germline): KGHDR, SFDVKD. The CDR3 spans 16 residues. The CDR3 here is CATSDRLAGESGELFF. CDR3 coding DNA: TGTGCCACCAGTGACCGACTAGCGGGAGAGAGCGGGGAGCTGTTTTTT.

The rearrangement uses TRBV7-9 and TRBJ2-2; unclear D gene. Trimming took off 1 base at V and 7 bases at J, with 7 bases between the two ends. The CDR3 is 13 amino acids. In germline, CDR1 is SEHNR, CDR2 FQNEAQ (reference sequence). CDR3 nucleotides: TGTGCCAGCAGCTTAGTTCCGGGCGGGGAGCTGTTTTTT. Translation gives CASSLVPGGELFF.

In DNA form, the CDR3 reads TGTGCCAGCAGCGCCCGCGCCAGCCCTAATAGCCCTGAAGCTTTCTTT. This codes for CASSARASPNSPEAFF. The J gene is TRBJ1-1, the V gene TRBV9; D call uncertain. Germline CDR1 is SGDLS and CDR2 is YYNGEE. V was cut by 3 bases and J by 6 bases, with 21 bases left in between. The CDR3 is 16 amino acids.

The V gene is TRBV11-2, the J gene TRBJ2-5; TRBD2 agrees at 9 bases. The CDR3 is made up of 17 amino acids. The V gene end was trimmed by 3 bases and the J gene end by 2 bases; junction bases not matched to a gene: 10. Germline CDR1 is SGHAT and CDR2 is FQNNGV. The CDR3 sequence: CASSFGGGAHRQETQYF. In DNA form, the CDR3 reads TGTGCCAGCAGCTTTGGCGGGGGGGCCCACCGACAAGAGACCCAGTACTTC.

The chain's CDR3 is CASSYWGSYEQYF. In DNA form, the CDR3 reads TGTGCCAGCAGTTACTGGGGCTCCTACGAGCAGTACTTC. The gene calls are TRBV6-2 or TRBV6-3 and TRBJ2-7, with D uncertain. The CDR3 runs 13 residues. The V end was cut by 1 base, the J end by 0 bases, with 4 bases between. From germline, CDR1 is MNHEY and CDR2 SVGEGT.